Below, 31 T cell receptor beta chains from the same sample are listed, as sequenced in a study of shared clonotypes between healthy human individuals. Using immunoSEQ multiplex PCR, the repertoire was profiled, and TCRdb retains in-frame clones only, with some absent. The repertoire includes 2.3 million or so clones, 80% to 95% of them detected once, and about 0.41% sits in the top ten. The sequenced material came from naive CD4+ T cells from PBMCs. Subset: CD45RA+ positively selected. Receptor source: a young man in good health. Some clones in this sample may be carry-over from other donors' samples.

This chain connects TRBV4-3 to TRBJ1-1; TRBD1 agrees at 8 bases. The germline gives CDR1 LGHNA, CDR2 YSLEER. With V trimmed by 3 bases and J by 4 bases, 4 bases remained unmatched. The CDR3 has 14 residues. CDR3 residues: CASSQLTGATEAFF. The DNA of the CDR3 is TGCGCCAGCAGCCAGCTGACAGGGGCCACTGAAGCTTTCTTT.

This chain connects TRBV5-8 to TRBJ2-5, with D unclear. This CDR3 comprises 15 residues. CDR1 SGHTS and CDR2 YDEGEE come from the germline V gene. Trimming took off 1 base at V and 1 base at J, with 11 bases between the two ends. CDR3 amino acids: CASSLKGWFQETQYF. For the CDR3, the DNA is TGTGCCAGCAGCTTGAAGGGATGGTTCCAAGAGACCCAGTACTTC.

This sequence joins TRBV2 and TRBJ2-5; the match to TRBD2 covers 11 bases. Looked up from germline, CDR1 is SNHLY and CDR2 is FYNNEI. V dropped 6 bases and J dropped 7; count of bases not matched to a gene: 10. This CDR3 is 15 amino acids long. Here the CDR3 DNA reads TGTGCCAGCAGAACCGGGACTAGCGGTCCCGGGACCCAGTACTTC. This gives the protein CASRTGTSGPGTQYF.

The V call is TRBV9, the J call TRBJ1-2; a weak D match, TRBD1 (6 bases). Germline V lookup: CDR1 SGDLS, CDR2 YYNGEE. CDR3 length: 15 residues. The V end lost 0 bases, the J end lost 3 bases, and 12 bases lay between the germline ends. Written as DNA, the CDR3 is TGTGCCAGCAGCGTAGAGTCCCAGGGGTACTATGGCTACACCTTC. This encodes CASSVESQGYYGYTF.

A remark on this clone: Distinct nucleotide sequences in the sample also encode this CDR3. J is TRBJ2-3 and V is TRBV30; D gene uncertain. Germline CDR1 reads GTSNPN; CDR2 reads SVGIG (reference sequence). V was shortened by 0 bases and J by 5 bases, with 3 bases between the two germline ends. The CDR3 loop spans 11 amino acids. In DNA form, the CDR3 reads TGTGCCTGGAGTGTACTAGATACGCAGTATTTT. It specifies CAWSVLDTQYF.

With regard to this clone: Other DNA sequences in this specimen translate into the identical CDR3. V gene TRBV14 combines with J gene TRBJ2-2, with 8 bases that match TRBD1. The CDR3 runs to 15 residues. V dropped 1 base and J dropped 5; count of bases not matched to a gene: 3. Germline values: CDR1 SGHDN, CDR2 FVKESK. The CDR3 DNA follows: TGTGCCAGCAGCCAAGGGACAGGGAGGACCGGGGAGCTGTTTTTT. Protein product: CASSQGTGRTGELFF.

The rearrangement joins TRBV6-6 to TRBJ2-7; TRBD2 agrees at 9 bases. V was pared by 6 bases and J by 3 bases, with 6 bases of the junction left unmatched. CDR1 MNHNY and CDR2 SVGAGI come from the germline V gene (reference sequence). This CDR3 contains 14 residues. The CDR3 region is CASSPGTSSYEQYF. CDR3 sequence (DNA): TGTGCCAGCAGCCCCGGGACTAGCAGCTACGAGCAGTACTTC.

The genes are TRBV4-2 and TRBJ2-7; D remains unclear. V dropped 0 bases and J dropped 2 bases, with 11 bases sitting between them. There are 15 residues in the CDR3. The germline gives CDR1 LGHNA, CDR2 YNFKEQ. CDR3 coding DNA: TGTGCCAGCAGCCAAGATTACCTGGCTCCCTACGAGCAGTACTTC. Translated, it gives CASSQDYLAPYEQYF.

The chain joins TRBV25-1 to TRBJ2-5; no clear D gene. The V end was cut by 5 bases, the J end by 5 bases, with 9 bases between. The CDR3 contains 12 residues. Germline V gene lookup returns CDR1 MGHDK and CDR2 SYGVNS. The CDR3 is CASSRVGETQYF. The CDR3 bases are TGTGCCAGCAGTAGAGTCGGGGAGACCCAGTACTTC.

Turning to this clone: The same CDR3 arises from other DNA sequences in this sample as well. This chain joins TRBV5-1 and TRBJ2-5, with unresolved D. Per germline, CDR1 SGHRS and CDR2 YFSETQ. The V end lost 0 bases, the J end lost 2 bases, and 8 bases lay between the germline ends. The CDR3 spans 14 residues. The DNA for the CDR3 is TGCGCCAGCAGCTTGGCGACCTCTCAAGAGACCCAGTACTTC. It translates to CASSLATSQETQYF.

V and J are TRBV19 and TRBJ2-5; no firm D call. The CDR3 is made up of 13 amino acids. With 2 bases removed from V and 3 bases from J, the gap between germline ends came to 7 bases. Looked up from germline, CDR1 is LNHDA and CDR2 is SQIVND (reference sequence). The DNA of the CDR3 is TGTGCCAGTAGTATAACCAAGGAAGAGACCCAGTACTTC. Its protein is CASSITKEETQYF.

The V call is TRBV28, the J call TRBJ2-2; weak D call: TRBD1 (6 bases). CDR1 MDHEN and CDR2 SYDVKM come from the germline V gene. This CDR3 is built from 13 residues. The CDR3 region has the DNA TGTGCTATTAGGACAGAGAACACCGGGGAGCTGTTTTTT. The encoded protein is CAIRTENTGELFF.

This clone showed up just once. The rearrangement uses TRBV5-4 and TRBJ2-3; D is unclear. Germline values: CDR1 SGHNT, CDR2 YYREEE (reference sequence). The CDR3 loop spans 15 amino acids. V gave up 2 bases and J gave up 6 bases, with 16 bases separating them. CDR3 sequence: CASSLPSGGADTQYF. For the CDR3, the DNA is TGTGCCAGCAGCTTACCTAGTGGTGGCGCGGATACGCAGTATTTT.

Comments on this clone: Distinct nucleotide sequences in the sample also encode this CDR3. The chain joins TRBV7-2 to TRBJ2-2; D is ambiguous. Germline V gives CDR1 SGHTA, CDR2 FQGNSA. The V end lost 0 bases, the J end lost 8 bases, and 4 bases lay between the germline ends. The CDR3 contains 12 residues. The CDR3 sequence is CASSLAGGELFF. Here the CDR3 DNA reads TGTGCCAGCAGCTTAGCGGGAGGGGAGCTGTTTTTT.

The rearrangement links TRBV10-3 to TRBJ2-3, with 8 nucleotides matching TRBD2. CDR3 size: 12 residues. V gave up 9 bases and J gave up 6 bases; unmatched junction bases: 5. Germline CDR1 reads ENHRY; CDR2 reads SYGVKD. The CDR3 sequence: CAIGTSLDTQYF. DNA for the CDR3: TGTGCCATTGGGACTAGTCTCGATACGCAGTATTTT.

Turning to this clone: No conserved phenylalanine or tryptophan is present at the end of the CDR3, so a read error is the likely explanation. The DNA is left out, because the CDR3 cannot be placed on it with certainty; the CDR3 is given as TCRdb lists it. This chain links TRBV10-3 with TRBJ2-7; TRBD2, the D gene given by the table, was not confirmed from the DNA. The CDR3 spans 12 residues, counting both ends. Germline assignment: CDR1 ENHRY and CDR2 SYGVKD. The CDR3 loop is CAISETSGLVEL.

The rearrangement joins TRBV11-2 to TRBJ1-4; D remains unclear. The germline CDR1 and CDR2 sequences are SGHAT and FQNNGV. The CDR3 contains 14 residues. V was cut by 1 base and J by 0 bases, with 3 bases left in between. The CDR3 loop reads CASSLGSTNEKLFF. The CDR3 nucleotides read TGTGCCAGCAGCTTAGGGTCAACTAATGAAAAACTGTTTTTT.

This clone was observed a few times. The chain links TRBV28 to TRBJ1-2, with D possibly being TRBD1 (6 bases). Germline CDR1 is MDHEN and CDR2 is SYDVKM. V lost 5 bases to trimming and J lost 8 bases, with 12 bases between them. The CDR3 extends over 12 amino acids. The CDR3 protein is CASSETGNGYTF. In nucleotides, the CDR3 is TGTGCCAGCAGTGAAACAGGGAACGGCTACACCTTC.

V usage is TRBV19 and J usage is TRBJ1-4; 8 bases fit TRBD1. CDR3 length: 14 residues. Germline CDR1 LNHDA, CDR2 SQIVND (reference sequence). J lost 8 bases, V lost 6 bases, and 8 bases had no gene match. The CDR3: CASSPGQGIEKLFF. The CDR3 nucleotides are TGTGCCAGTAGCCCCGGACAGGGAATCGAAAAACTGTTTTTT.

Only a few counts were recorded for this clone. Distinct nucleotide sequences in the sample also encode this CDR3. V usage is TRBV28 and J usage is TRBJ2-7; TRBD1 matches 8 bases. The V gene end was trimmed by 3 bases and the J gene end by 5 bases; junction bases not matched to a gene: 0. Germline CDR1 and CDR2: MDHEN and SYDVKM. The CDR3 has 12 residues. The CDR3 nucleotides are TGTGCCAGCAGTTTGACAGGGGACGAGCAGTACTTC. Its translation: CASSLTGDEQYF.

The chain uses TRBV7-2 and TRBJ2-1; TRBD2 aligns across 8 bases. This CDR3 is built from 16 residues. J was trimmed by 3 bases and V by 2 bases; bases with no gene match: 6. CDR1 and CDR2 (germline): SGHTA, FQGNSA. The CDR3 reads CASSLWREALYNEQFF. Written as DNA, the CDR3 is TGTGCCAGCAGCTTATGGCGGGAGGCGCTCTACAATGAGCAGTTCTTC.

Here the CDR3 DNA reads TGTGCCAGCAGCCCTTCCGGGACAGGGGGTTATGAGCAGTTCTTC. Translation: CASSPSGTGGYEQFF. The V call is TRBV5-4, the J call TRBJ2-1, with 11 nucleotides matching TRBD1. Germline CDR1 SGHNT, CDR2 YYREEE (reference sequence). The CDR3 has 15 residues. Trimming removed 4 bases from V and 8 bases from J; junction bases left unmatched: 8.

The chain employs TRBV27 and TRBJ2-3; the match to TRBD2 covers 9 bases. This CDR3 comprises 15 residues. Per germline, CDR1 MNHEY and CDR2 SMNVEV (reference sequence). The V segment lost 2 bases and the J segment 4 bases; nucleotides outside the gene matches: 4. The CDR3 DNA reads as TGTGCCAGCAGTTTAGCGGGAGGGCCCCCAGATACGCAGTATTTT. This codes for CASSLAGGPPDTQYF.

The chain uses TRBV5-1 and TRBJ2-2; 8 bases map to TRBD1. Germline CDR1 SGHRS, CDR2 YFSETQ. The V gene end was trimmed by 0 bases and the J gene end by 6 bases; junction bases not matched to a gene: 4. The CDR3 contains 15 residues. The CDR3 DNA sequence: TGCGCCAGCAGCTTGGGGCAGGGGGCGGCCGGGGAGCTGTTTTTT. It specifies CASSLGQGAAGELFF.

This chain connects TRBV10-2 to TRBJ1-3; D is perhaps TRBD1 (6 bases). The V gene's germline CDR1 is WSHSY and CDR2 SAAADI. Trimming pared 7 bases from V and 3 bases from J, leaving 13 bases between. The CDR3 has 14 amino acids. CDR3 sequence reads: CASNQQGFGNTIYF. CDR3 in DNA: TGCGCCAGCAATCAACAGGGTTTTGGAAACACCATATATTTT.

The gene calls are TRBV7-7 and TRBJ2-4; 8 bases are shared with TRBD2. The junction had 10 bases not matched to a gene; V was cut back by 2 bases and J by 1 base. The CDR3 runs to 18 residues. Germline V gene data show CDR1 as SSHAT and CDR2 as FNYEAQ (reference sequence). DNA of the CDR3: TGTGCCAGCAGCTTAACCGGGGGGACTAGTTCGGCCAAAAACATTCAGTACTTC. Amino acid sequence: CASSLTGGTSSAKNIQYF. The full variable domain, with the rest looked up from reference TRBV7-7 and TRBJ2-4, is GAGVSQSPRYKVTKRGQDVTLRCDPISSHATLYWYQQALGQGPEFLTYFNYEAQPDKSGLPSDRFSAERPEGSISTLTIQRTEQRDSAMYRCASSLTGGTSSAKNIQYFGAGTRLSVL.

The gene calls are TRBV2 and TRBJ2-1, with TRBD2 matching over 10 bases. Per germline, CDR1 SNHLY and CDR2 FYNNEI. The CDR3 has 15 residues. The J segment lost 9 bases and the V segment lost 2 bases, leaving 7 bases of the junction unmatched. CDR3 amino acids: CASSEMSSGSREQFF. For the CDR3, the DNA is TGTGCCAGCAGTGAAATGTCTAGCGGGAGCCGTGAGCAGTTCTTC.

V usage is TRBV11-3 and J usage is TRBJ2-7; 12 bases map to TRBD2. The CDR3 extends over 16 amino acids. Looked up from germline, CDR1 is SGHNT and CDR2 is YENEEA. V dropped 1 base and J dropped 7; count of bases not matched to a gene: 8. The CDR3: CASSLAGLAGRGEQYF. The CDR3, as DNA: TGTGCCAGCAGCTTAGCGGGACTAGCGGGCCGGGGGGAGCAGTACTTC.

The chain links TRBV9 to TRBJ1-5; 8 bases fit TRBD1. There are 15 residues in the CDR3. Germline CDR1 reads SGDLS; CDR2 reads YYNGEE. V dropped 0 bases and J dropped 5; count of bases not matched to a gene: 4. The CDR3 protein is CASSVGAGGHQPQHF. CDR3 DNA: TGTGCCAGCAGCGTAGGAGCAGGGGGCCATCAGCCCCAGCATTTT.

The genes are TRBV5-1 and TRBJ2-1, with D possibly being TRBD1 (5 bases). CDR1 SGHRS and CDR2 YFSETQ come from the germline V gene. Trimming took off 0 bases at V and 2 bases at J, with 18 bases between the two ends. This CDR3 is built from 18 residues. This CDR3 reads CASSLVAGSKVTYNEQFF. In DNA, the CDR3 is TGCGCCAGCAGCTTGGTGGCAGGGTCAAAGGTAACCTACAATGAGCAGTTCTTC.

The rearrangement links TRBV7-8 to TRBJ1-5; 7 bases are shared with TRBD1. The CDR3 has 17 amino acids. The ends lost 4 bases at V and 0 bases at J; junction bases unmatched: 9. CDR1 and CDR2 from the germline V gene are SGHVS and FQNEAQ. The CDR3 loop is CASSSAYRGRSNQPQHF. The CDR3 coding sequence is TGTGCCAGCAGCTCGGCATACAGGGGTCGTAGCAATCAGCCCCAGCATTTT. Supplemented by reference TRBV7-8 and TRBJ1-5, the full variable domain reads GAGVSQSPRYKVAKRGQDVALRCDPISGHVSLFWYQQALGQGPEFLTYFQNEAQLDKSGLPSDRFFAERPEGSVSTLKIQRTQQEDSAVYLCASSSAYRGRSNQPQHFGDGTRLSIL.